This T cell receptor beta chain derives from a study of blood T cell repertoires in COVID-19. Study as a whole: The study drew acute and convalescent COVID-19 samples from the United States, Italy and Spain. From T cells, B-cell-depleted T cells, or PBMCs came the material, which was cDNA or gDNA.

In the original analysis: Estimation of nucleated cell counts relied on the amplification of reference gene primers. Sequenced by immunoSEQ multiplex PCR; TCRdb stores in-frame clones only, minus some. From that table come the V and J calls and clone size; the DNA was used to work out D and trimming. The repertoire has some 220,000 clones, 80% to 95% of them found once; the top ten carry over 0.65%. Germline-derived CDR1 and CDR2 are SNHLY and FYNNEI. Trimming stripped 6 bases from V and 2 bases from J, with 10 bases between. The CDR3 contains 13 residues. Followed longitudinally, the Seattle patients had been enrolled during active infection.

The chain links TRBV2 to TRBJ1-2; the D gene is possibly TRBD1 (6 bases). The clonotype comes from a man aged 25-45 years with COVID-19, enrolled during active disease. Sequencing used peripheral blood. CDR3 in DNA: TGTGCCAGCAGACAGGGCTCGAACTATGGCTACACCTTC. Residues: CASRQGSNYGYTF.